Listed below are T cell receptor beta chains from one sample, sequenced in a study of blood T cells in healthy people across ages. TCRdb ran MiXCR on the 5' RACE reads and lists one entry per CDR3 protein. The sample has around 1,000,000 distinct CDR3 sequences; under 30% are singletons. These data are also associated with another study on T cells of mothers and their children.

The specimen sequenced was blood. These receptors were taken from a girl aged 2 to 10 in good health. Each CDR3 is given with its conserved first and last residue. The D gene is left open where the match is weak. Where a row states a size, it is once, few, many or the class of an expanded clone; other rows omit it.

CDR3aa: CASSLGSYDQETQYF; CDR3nt: TGTGCCAGCAGCTTAGGTTCATACGATCAAGAGACCCAGTACTTC; j_gene: TRBJ2-5; d_gene: NA; v_gene: TRBV11-2; abundance: NA
CDR3aa: CSVEDNYQNGRLGDIQYF; CDR3nt: TGCAGCGTTGAAGATAATTATCAGAATGGCCGACTAGGGGACATTCAGTACTTC; j_gene: TRBJ2-4; d_gene: NA; v_gene: TRBV29-1; abundance: NA
CDR3aa: CASSLLQSSGGHTGELFF; CDR3nt: TGTGCCAGCAGTTTACTACAATCTAGCGGGGGTCACACCGGGGAGCTGTTTTTT; j_gene: TRBJ2-2; d_gene: TRBD2; v_gene: TRBV12-3/TRBV12-4; abundance: NA
CDR3aa: CASSLAITPGKGQFF; CDR3nt: TGTGCCAGCAGCTTAGCGATAACACCGGGAAAGGGGCAGTTCTTC; j_gene: TRBJ2-1; d_gene: NA; v_gene: TRBV7-8; abundance: NA
CDR3aa: CASSLIGGRETQYF; CDR3nt: TGTGCCAGCAGTTTAATTGGGGGTCGGGAGACCCAGTACTTC; j_gene: TRBJ2-5; d_gene: NA; v_gene: TRBV28; abundance: many
CDR3aa: CASSLSTGPAYGYTF; CDR3nt: TGCGCCAGCAGCTTGTCTACGGGGCCCGCATATGGCTACACCTTC; j_gene: TRBJ1-2; d_gene: NA; v_gene: TRBV5-1; abundance: few
CDR3aa: CASSSLLGREAYNEQFF; CDR3nt: TGTGCCAGCAGTTCCCTACTAGGGCGGGAGGCTTACAATGAGCAGTTCTTC; j_gene: TRBJ2-1; d_gene: TRBD2; v_gene: TRBV27; abundance: few
CDR3aa: CASAMGQETQYF; CDR3nt: TGTGCCAGCGCCATGGGTCAAGAGACCCAGTACTTC; j_gene: TRBJ2-5; d_gene: NA; v_gene: TRBV12-3/TRBV12-4; abundance: NA
CDR3aa: CASSKTETPNYGYTF; CDR3nt: TGTGCCAGCAGCAAAACGGAAACTCCTAACTATGGCTACACCTTC; j_gene: TRBJ1-2; d_gene: NA; v_gene: TRBV21-1; abundance: NA
CDR3aa: CAISEPRTGNSYEQYF; CDR3nt: TGTGCCATCAGTGAGCCACGGACAGGTAACTCCTACGAGCAGTACTTC; j_gene: TRBJ2-7; d_gene: TRBD1; v_gene: TRBV10-3; abundance: NA
CDR3aa: CASSLAAGAGTDTQYF; CDR3nt: TGTGCCAGCAGCTTAGCGGCGGGAGCTGGCACAGATACGCAGTATTTT; j_gene: TRBJ2-3; d_gene: TRBD2; v_gene: TRBV7-2; abundance: few
CDR3aa: CATSDPPLSGTGSYNEQFF; CDR3nt: TGTGCCACCAGTGATCCACCACTTTCCGGGACAGGGTCCTACAATGAGCAGTTCTTC; j_gene: TRBJ2-1; d_gene: TRBD1; v_gene: TRBV24-1; abundance: few
CDR3aa: CASGGQGQDEQYF; CDR3nt: TGTGCCAGCGGAGGACAGGGGCAGGACGAGCAGTACTTC; j_gene: TRBJ2-7; d_gene: TRBD1; v_gene: TRBV2; abundance: NA
CDR3aa: CATHGSGRPYEQYF; CDR3nt: TGTGCCACTCACGGAAGCGGGAGGCCCTACGAGCAGTACTTC; j_gene: TRBJ2-7; d_gene: TRBD2; v_gene: TRBV6-5; abundance: few
CDR3aa: CASRRDSAETQYF; CDR3nt: TGTGCCAGCAGAAGAGACTCCGCCGAGACCCAGTACTTC; j_gene: TRBJ2-5; d_gene: NA; v_gene: TRBV3-1; abundance: NA
CDR3aa: CASGYEGFGTRELFF; CDR3nt: TGTGCCAGCGGATACGAGGGATTTGGCACCAGGGAGCTGTTTTTT; j_gene: TRBJ2-2; d_gene: NA; v_gene: TRBV7-9; abundance: NA
CDR3aa: CASSFGWGLSSPLHF; CDR3nt: TGCGCCAGCAGCTTTGGTTGGGGTTTGAGTTCACCCCTCCACTTT; j_gene: TRBJ1-6; d_gene: NA; v_gene: TRBV5-1; abundance: NA
CDR3aa: CSVLAGEEDTQYF; CDR3nt: TGCAGCGTACTAGCGGGAGAAGAAGATACGCAGTATTTT; j_gene: TRBJ2-3; d_gene: TRBD2; v_gene: TRBV29-1; abundance: few
CDR3aa: CASRQTGTNTGELFF; CDR3nt: TGTGCCAGCAGACAGACAGGAACGAACACCGGGGAGCTGTTTTTT; j_gene: TRBJ2-2; d_gene: NA; v_gene: TRBV12-3/TRBV12-4; abundance: NA
CDR3aa: CASSPPGGESYGYTF; CDR3nt: TGTGCCAGCAGCCCTCCAGGGGGCGAAAGCTATGGCTACACCTTC; j_gene: TRBJ1-2; d_gene: TRBD1; v_gene: TRBV3-1; abundance: NA
CDR3aa: CATPTGNNEQFF; CDR3nt: TGTGCCACCCCGACAGGGAACAATGAGCAGTTCTTC; j_gene: TRBJ2-1; d_gene: TRBD1; v_gene: TRBV12-3/TRBV12-4; abundance: NA
CDR3aa: CASPWGSLPGTDTQYF; CDR3nt: TGTGCCAGCCCCTGGGGAAGTCTACCCGGCACAGATACGCAGTATTTT; j_gene: TRBJ2-3; d_gene: NA; v_gene: TRBV7-9; abundance: NA
CDR3aa: CASRTTIAGAYNEQFF; CDR3nt: TGTGCCAGCAGGACTACTATAGCGGGAGCTTACAATGAGCAGTTCTTC; j_gene: TRBJ2-1; d_gene: TRBD2; v_gene: TRBV2; abundance: NA
CDR3aa: CATRGGEGTQYF; CDR3nt: TGTGCCACCAGAGGGGGGGAAGGGACCCAGTACTTC; j_gene: TRBJ2-5; d_gene: NA; v_gene: TRBV24-1; abundance: NA
CDR3aa: CASAWTTGLRGQPQHF; CDR3nt: TGTGCCAGCGCCTGGACGACGGGATTGAGGGGCCAGCCCCAGCATTTT; j_gene: TRBJ1-5; d_gene: NA; v_gene: TRBV12-3/TRBV12-4; abundance: NA
CDR3aa: CASSQEENTDTQYF; CDR3nt: TGCGCCAGCAGCCAAGAAGAGAATACAGATACGCAGTATTTT; j_gene: TRBJ2-3; d_gene: NA; v_gene: TRBV4-1; abundance: NA
CDR3aa: CASSLWYEQYF; CDR3nt: TGCGCCAGCAGCTTATGGTACGAGCAGTACTTC; j_gene: TRBJ2-7; d_gene: NA; v_gene: TRBV5-1; abundance: few
CDR3aa: CATSDQGGSKLFF; CDR3nt: TGTGCCACCAGTGACCAGGGGGGGTCAAAACTGTTTTTT; j_gene: TRBJ1-4; d_gene: TRBD1; v_gene: TRBV12-3/TRBV12-4; abundance: once
CDR3aa: CASSHGTGGIEQYF; CDR3nt: TGTGCCAGCAGCCATGGGACAGGGGGAATCGAGCAGTACTTC; j_gene: TRBJ2-7; d_gene: TRBD1; v_gene: TRBV4-2; abundance: NA